This entry features one T cell receptor (beta chain) sequence. Each donor was healthy, and each was a bone marrow donor. PCR was performed using 60 Vbeta and 13 Jbeta primers. This table comes from immunoSEQ multiplex PCR, and its TCRdb copy is limited to in-frame clones, with some not included. The data contain about 170,000 clones, around 73% of them singletons. The data belong to a study of cytomegalovirus exposure and HLA in healthy donors. CDR3 size: 13 residues. The V and J ends lost 0 bases and 6 bases respectively, with 10 bases between them. Germline CDR1 reads SGHNT; CDR2 reads YYREEE (reference sequence).

The TCR sequence derives from a woman under 30 in good health and CMV-seropositive. The V gene is TRBV5-4, the J gene TRBJ2-7, with a weak D call TRBD1 (6 bases). Source material: PBMCs. For the CDR3, the DNA is TGTGCCAGCAGCTTGGGGACAGACCGCGAGCAGTACTTC. Translating it yields CASSLGTDREQYF.